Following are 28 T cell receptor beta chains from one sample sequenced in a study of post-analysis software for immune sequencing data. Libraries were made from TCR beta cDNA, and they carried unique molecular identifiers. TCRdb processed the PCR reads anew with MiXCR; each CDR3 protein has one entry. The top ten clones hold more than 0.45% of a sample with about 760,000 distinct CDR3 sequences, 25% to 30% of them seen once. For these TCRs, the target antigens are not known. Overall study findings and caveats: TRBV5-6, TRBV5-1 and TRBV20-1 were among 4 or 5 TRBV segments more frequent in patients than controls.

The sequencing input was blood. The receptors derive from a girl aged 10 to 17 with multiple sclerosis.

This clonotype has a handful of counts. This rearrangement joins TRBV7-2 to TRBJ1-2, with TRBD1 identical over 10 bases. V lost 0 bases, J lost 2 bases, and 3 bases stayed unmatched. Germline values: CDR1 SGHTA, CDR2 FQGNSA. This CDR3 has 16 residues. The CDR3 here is CASSLAWTGGNYGYTF. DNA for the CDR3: TGTGCCAGCAGCTTAGCGTGGACAGGGGGAAACTATGGCTACACCTTC.

The DNA for the CDR3 is TGTGCCAGCAGTTTAACTAGCGGGAGTGATTTGGTTCACGAGCAGTACTTC. It translates to CASSLTSGSDLVHEQYF. This chain connects TRBV12-3 or TRBV12-4 to TRBJ2-7; 11 bases match TRBD2. The J segment lost 5 bases and the V segment lost 2 bases, leaving 11 bases of the junction unmatched. This CDR3 contains 17 residues.

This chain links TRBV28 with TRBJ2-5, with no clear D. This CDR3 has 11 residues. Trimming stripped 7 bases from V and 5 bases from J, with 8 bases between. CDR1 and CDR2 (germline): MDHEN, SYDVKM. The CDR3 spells CASTRLETQYF. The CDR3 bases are TGTGCCAGCACACGACTGGAGACCCAGTACTTC.

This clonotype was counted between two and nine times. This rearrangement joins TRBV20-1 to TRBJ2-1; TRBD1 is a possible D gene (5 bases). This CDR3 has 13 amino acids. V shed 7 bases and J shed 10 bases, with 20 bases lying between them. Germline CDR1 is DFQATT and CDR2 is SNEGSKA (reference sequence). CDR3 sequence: CSGGAFGYGEQFF. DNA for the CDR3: TGCAGTGGGGGCGCGTTCGGGTATGGAGAGCAGTTCTTC.

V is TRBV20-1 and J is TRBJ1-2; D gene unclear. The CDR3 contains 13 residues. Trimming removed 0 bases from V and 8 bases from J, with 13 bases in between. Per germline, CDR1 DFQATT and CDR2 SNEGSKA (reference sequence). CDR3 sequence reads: CSARDKKGNGYTF. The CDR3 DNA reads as TGCAGTGCTAGAGATAAGAAGGGTAACGGCTACACCTTC.

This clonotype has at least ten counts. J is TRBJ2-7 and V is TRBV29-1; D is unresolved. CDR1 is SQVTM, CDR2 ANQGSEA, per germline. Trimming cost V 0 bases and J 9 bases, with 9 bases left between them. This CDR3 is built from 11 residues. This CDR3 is CSVEEKPGQYF. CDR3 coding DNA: TGCAGCGTTGAAGAAAAGCCCGGGCAGTACTTC.

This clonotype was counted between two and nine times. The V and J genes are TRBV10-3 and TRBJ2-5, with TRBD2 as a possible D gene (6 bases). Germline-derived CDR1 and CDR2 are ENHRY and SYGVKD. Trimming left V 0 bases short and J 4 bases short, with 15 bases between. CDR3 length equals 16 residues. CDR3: CAISESGSGGPETQYF. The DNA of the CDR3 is TGTGCCATCAGTGAGTCCGGGAGCGGCGGTCCAGAGACCCAGTACTTC.

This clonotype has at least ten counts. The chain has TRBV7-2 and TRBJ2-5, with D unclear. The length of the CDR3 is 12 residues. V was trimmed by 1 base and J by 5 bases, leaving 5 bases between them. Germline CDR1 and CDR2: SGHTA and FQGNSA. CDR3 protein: CASSLEAETQYF. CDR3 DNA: TGTGCCAGCAGCTTAGAAGCGGAGACCCAGTACTTC.

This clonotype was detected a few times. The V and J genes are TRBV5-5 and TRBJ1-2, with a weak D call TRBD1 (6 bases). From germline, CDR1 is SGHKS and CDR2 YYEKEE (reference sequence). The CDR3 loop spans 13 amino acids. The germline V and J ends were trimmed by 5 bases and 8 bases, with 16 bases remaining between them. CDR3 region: CASSNDRLEGYTF. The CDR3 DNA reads TGTGCCAGCAGTAACGACAGGCTCGAAGGCTACACCTTC.

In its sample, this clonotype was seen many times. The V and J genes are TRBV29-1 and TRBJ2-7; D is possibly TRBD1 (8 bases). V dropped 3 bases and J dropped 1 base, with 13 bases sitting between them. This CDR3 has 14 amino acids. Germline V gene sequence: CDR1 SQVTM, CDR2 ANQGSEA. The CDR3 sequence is CSVEGGDRSYEQYF. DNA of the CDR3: TGCAGCGTTGAGGGGGGGGACAGGTCCTACGAGCAGTACTTC.

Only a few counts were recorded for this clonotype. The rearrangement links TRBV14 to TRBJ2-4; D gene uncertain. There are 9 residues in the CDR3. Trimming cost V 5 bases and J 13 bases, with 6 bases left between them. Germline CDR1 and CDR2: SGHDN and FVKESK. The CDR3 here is CASSGKQYF. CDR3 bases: TGTGCCAGCAGCGGGAAGCAGTACTTC.

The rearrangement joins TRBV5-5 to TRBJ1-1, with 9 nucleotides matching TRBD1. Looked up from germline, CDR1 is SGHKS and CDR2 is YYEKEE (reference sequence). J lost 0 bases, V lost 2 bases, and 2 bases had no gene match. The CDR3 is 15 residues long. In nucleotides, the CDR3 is TGTGCCAGCAGCTTTGGGGACAGGGTGAACACTGAAGCTTTCTTT. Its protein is CASSFGDRVNTEAFF. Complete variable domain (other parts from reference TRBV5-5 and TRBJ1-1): DAGVTQSPTHLIKTRGQQVTLRCSPISGHKSVSWYQQVLGQGPQFIFQYYEKEERGRGNFPDRFSARQFPNYSSELNVNALLLGDSALYLCASSFGDRVNTEAFFGQGTRLTVV.

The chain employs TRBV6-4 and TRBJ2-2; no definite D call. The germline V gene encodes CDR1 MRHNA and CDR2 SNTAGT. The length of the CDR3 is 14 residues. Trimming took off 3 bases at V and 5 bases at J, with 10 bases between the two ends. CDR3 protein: CASSDNPPTGELFF. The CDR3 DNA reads TGTGCCAGCAGTGATAATCCTCCTACCGGGGAGCTGTTTTTT.

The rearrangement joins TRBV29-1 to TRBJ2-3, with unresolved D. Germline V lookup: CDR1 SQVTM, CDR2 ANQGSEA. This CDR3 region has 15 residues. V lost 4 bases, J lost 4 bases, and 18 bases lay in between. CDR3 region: CSVGSSAADPDTQYF. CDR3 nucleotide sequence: TGCAGCGTTGGAAGCAGCGCCGCGGACCCAGATACGCAGTATTTT.

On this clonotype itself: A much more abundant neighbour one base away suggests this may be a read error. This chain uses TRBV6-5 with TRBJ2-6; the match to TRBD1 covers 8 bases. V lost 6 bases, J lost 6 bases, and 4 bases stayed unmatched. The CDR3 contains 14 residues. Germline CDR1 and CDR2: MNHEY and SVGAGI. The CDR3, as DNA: TGTGCCAGCAGGGACAGGGTTGAGGCCAACGTCCTGACTTTC. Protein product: CASRDRVEANVLTF.

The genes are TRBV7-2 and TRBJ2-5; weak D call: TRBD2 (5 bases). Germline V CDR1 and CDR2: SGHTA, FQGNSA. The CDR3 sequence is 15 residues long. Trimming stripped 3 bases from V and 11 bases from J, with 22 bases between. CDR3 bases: TGTGCCAGCAGCTTTACTAGTCTATCCCACTATGAGCAGTACTTC. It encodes CASSFTSLSHYEQYF.

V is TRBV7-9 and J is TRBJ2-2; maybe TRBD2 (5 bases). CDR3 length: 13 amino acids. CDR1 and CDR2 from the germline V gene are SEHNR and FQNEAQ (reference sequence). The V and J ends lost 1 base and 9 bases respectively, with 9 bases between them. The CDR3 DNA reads TGTGCCAGCAGCTTAGGAGGGCCCAGGGAGCTGTTTTTT. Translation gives CASSLGGPRELFF.

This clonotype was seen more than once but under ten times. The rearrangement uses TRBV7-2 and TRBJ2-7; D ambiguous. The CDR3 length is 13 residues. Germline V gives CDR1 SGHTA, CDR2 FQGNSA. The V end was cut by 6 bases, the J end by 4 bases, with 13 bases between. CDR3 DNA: TGTGCCAGCAGACGATCCCCCTTTTACGAGCAGTACTTC. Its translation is CASRRSPFYEQYF. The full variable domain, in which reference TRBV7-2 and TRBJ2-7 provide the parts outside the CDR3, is GAGVSQSPSNKVTEKGKDVELRCDPISGHTALYWYRQSLGQGLEFLIYFQGNSAPDKSGLPSDRFSAERTGGSVSTLTIQRTQQEDSAVYLCASRRSPFYEQYFGPGTRLTVT.

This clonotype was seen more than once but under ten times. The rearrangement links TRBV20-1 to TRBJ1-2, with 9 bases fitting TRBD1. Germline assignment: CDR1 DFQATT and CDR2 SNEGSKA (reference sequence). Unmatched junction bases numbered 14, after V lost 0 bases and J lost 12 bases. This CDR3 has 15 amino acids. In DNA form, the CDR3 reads TGCAGTGCTAGAGATGGGCTAAAAGGACAGGGGTACGACACCTTC. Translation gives CSARDGLKGQGYDTF.

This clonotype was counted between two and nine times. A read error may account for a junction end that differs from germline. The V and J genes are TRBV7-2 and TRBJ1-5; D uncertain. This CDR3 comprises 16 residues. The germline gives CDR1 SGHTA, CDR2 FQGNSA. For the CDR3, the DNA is TGTGCCGGCAGCTTAGAGGTGGGGTGGGGCAATCAGCCCCAGCATTTT. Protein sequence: CAGSLEVGWGNQPQHF.

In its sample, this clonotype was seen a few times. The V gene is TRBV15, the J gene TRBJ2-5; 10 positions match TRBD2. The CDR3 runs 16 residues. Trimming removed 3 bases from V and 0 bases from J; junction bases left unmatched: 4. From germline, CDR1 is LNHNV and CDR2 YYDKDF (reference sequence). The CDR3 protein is CATSSFTSGDQETQYF. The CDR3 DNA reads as TGTGCCACCAGCAGTTTTACTAGCGGGGACCAAGAGACCCAGTACTTC.

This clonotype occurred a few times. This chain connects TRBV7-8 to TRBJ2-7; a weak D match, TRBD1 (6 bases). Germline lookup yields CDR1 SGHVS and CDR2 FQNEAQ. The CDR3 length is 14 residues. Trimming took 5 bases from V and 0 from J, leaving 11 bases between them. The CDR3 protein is CASSGTGFSYEQYF. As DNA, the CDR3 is TGTGCCAGCAGCGGAACAGGGTTCTCCTACGAGCAGTACTTC.

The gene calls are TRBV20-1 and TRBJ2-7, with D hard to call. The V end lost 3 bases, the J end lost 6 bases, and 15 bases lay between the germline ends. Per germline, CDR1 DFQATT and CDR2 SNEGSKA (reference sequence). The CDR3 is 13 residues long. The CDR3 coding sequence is TGCAGTGCTAGTGGCGGAGTTCTTCTCGAGCAGTACTTC. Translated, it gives CSASGGVLLEQYF.

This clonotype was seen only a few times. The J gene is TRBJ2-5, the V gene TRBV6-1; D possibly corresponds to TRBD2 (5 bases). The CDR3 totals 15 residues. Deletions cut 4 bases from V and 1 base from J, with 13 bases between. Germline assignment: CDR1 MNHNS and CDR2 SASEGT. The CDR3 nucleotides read TGTGCCAGCAGTGGAGAGGGAATCGGCCAAGAGACCCAGTACTTC. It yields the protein CASSGEGIGQETQYF.

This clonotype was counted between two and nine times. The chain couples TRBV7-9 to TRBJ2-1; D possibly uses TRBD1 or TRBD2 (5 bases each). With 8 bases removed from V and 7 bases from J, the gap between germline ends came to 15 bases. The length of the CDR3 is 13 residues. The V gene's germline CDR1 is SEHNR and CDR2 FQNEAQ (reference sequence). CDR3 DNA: TGTGCCAGCCTGGGACCCCTGGGGAATGAGCAGTTCTTC. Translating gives CASLGPLGNEQFF.

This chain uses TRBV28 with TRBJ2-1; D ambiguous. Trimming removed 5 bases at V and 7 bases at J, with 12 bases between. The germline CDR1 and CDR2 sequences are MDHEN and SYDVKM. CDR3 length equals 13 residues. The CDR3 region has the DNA TGTGCCAGCAGTGAGATCGGCCGTAATGAGCAGTTCTTC. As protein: CASSEIGRNEQFF.

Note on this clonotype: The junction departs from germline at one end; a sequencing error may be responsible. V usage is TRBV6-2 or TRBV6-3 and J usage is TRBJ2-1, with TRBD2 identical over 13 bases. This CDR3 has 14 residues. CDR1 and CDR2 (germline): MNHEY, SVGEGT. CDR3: CASSRTSGRNERFF. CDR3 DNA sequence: TGTGCCAGCAGTCGGACTAGCGGGAGAAATGAGCGGTTCTTC.

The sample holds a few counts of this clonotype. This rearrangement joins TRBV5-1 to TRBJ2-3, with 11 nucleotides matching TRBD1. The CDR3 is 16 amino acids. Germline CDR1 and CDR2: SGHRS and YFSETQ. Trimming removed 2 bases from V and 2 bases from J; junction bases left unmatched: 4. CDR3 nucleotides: TGCGCCAGCAGCTTCAGGACAGGGGGCCTCACAGATACGCAGTATTTT. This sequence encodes CASSFRTGGLTDTQYF.